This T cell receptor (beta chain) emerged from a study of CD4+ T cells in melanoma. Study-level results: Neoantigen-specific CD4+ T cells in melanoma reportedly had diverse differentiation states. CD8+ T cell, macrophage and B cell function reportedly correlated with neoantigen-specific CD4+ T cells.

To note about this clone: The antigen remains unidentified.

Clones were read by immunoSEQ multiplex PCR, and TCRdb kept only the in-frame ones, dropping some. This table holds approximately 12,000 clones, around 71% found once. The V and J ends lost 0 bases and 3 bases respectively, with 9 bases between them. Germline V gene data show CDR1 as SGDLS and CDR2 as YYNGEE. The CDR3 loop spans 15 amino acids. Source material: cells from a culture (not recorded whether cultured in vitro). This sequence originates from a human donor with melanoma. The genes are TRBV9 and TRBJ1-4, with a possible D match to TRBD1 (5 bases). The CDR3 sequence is CASSVATEPNEKLFF. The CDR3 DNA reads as TGTGCCAGCAGCGTAGCGACAGAACCTAATGAAAAACTGTTTTTT. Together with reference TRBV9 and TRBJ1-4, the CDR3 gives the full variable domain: DSGVTQTPKHLITATGQRVTLRCSPRSGDLSVYWYQQSLDQGLQFLIQYYNGEERAKGNILERFSAQQFPDLHSELNLSSLELGDSALYFCASSVATEPNEKLFFGSGTQLSVL.